A selection of T cell receptor beta chains follows, all from one sample in a study of T cells in tuberculosis. Data came from immunoSEQ multiplex PCR; TCRdb stores just in-frame clones and leaves some out. The data hold fewer than 40,000 clones, with approximately 94% observed a single time. Sequencing was done on a sample of PBMCs. These receptors were collected from a donor aged 10-29 years with latent tuberculosis or without tuberculosis infection. Each CDR3 is given without its conserved first and last residue. Fields, in order: J gene, D gene, V gene, CDR3 length, CDR3 protein. D genes are given only for firm matches.

TRBJ2-1,-,TRBV7-2,10,ASSLNRLQRF
TRBJ2-7,TRBD2,TRBV28,12,ASSSVRGGDEQY
TRBJ2-5,TRBD1,TRBV6-4,14,ASSDSGTGVEETQY
TRBJ2-3,-,TRBV9,14,ASSVTSLRVADTQY
TRBJ2-1,TRBD1,TRBV7-9,14,ASSLRTGGRWNEQF
TRBJ2-2,TRBD2,TRBV10-1,13,ASSESRGDTGELF
TRBJ2-7,TRBD2,TRBV4-2,13,ASSQELAESYEQY
TRBJ2-7,TRBD2,TRBV5-5,11,ASRSGSSYEQY
TRBJ2-1,-,TRBV19,13,ASSPTLSSYNEQF
TRBJ1-1,TRBD1,TRBV5-1,18,ASSLAGGDRGLYLDTEAF
TRBJ1-1,-,TRBV5-1,11,ASKVAGNTEAF
TRBJ2-1,-,TRBV19,14,ASAGQERVYNGEQF
TRBJ1-2,-,TRBV7-8,12,ASSLRDLVYGYT
TRBJ1-4,-,TRBV5-6,12,ASSLQGPDEKLF
TRBJ2-7,-,TRBV7-8,9,ASSYNYEQY
TRBJ2-3,TRBD2,TRBV28,12,ASSFSAGGPLLH
TRBJ2-1,-,TRBV7-8,15,ASSLGWGVGGYNEQF